This T cell receptor (beta chain) was obtained from a study of cytomegalovirus exposure and HLA in healthy donors. This clone turned up a few times. This CDR3 is built from 14 residues. V lost 0 bases and J 2 bases, leaving 9 bases between the germline ends. CDR1 is SGDLS and CDR2 is YYNGEE in the germline V gene. Both 60 Vbeta primers and 13 Jbeta primers went into the PCR. Repertoires were generated with immunoSEQ multiplex PCR, while TCRdb's copy carries only in-frame clones and drops some. The repertoire consists of 100,000 to 120,000 clones, with approximately 11% occurring once and the leading ten covering about a sixth.

The clonotype originates from a man between 40 and 49 years old in good health and CMV-seropositive. Sequences were obtained from PBMCs. The V gene is TRBV9, the J gene TRBJ2-7; no reliable D call. CDR3 protein: CASSVGALAYEQYF. The CDR3 nucleotides are TGTGCCAGCAGCGTAGGGGCCCTCGCCTACGAGCAGTACTTC.